A single sample gave rise to the 26 T cell receptor beta chains below, sequenced in a study of human T cells and chemical hapten exposure. Indicated time point: healthy volunteer bleed at 2 weeks. Blood, whole and unfractionated, served as the source for total RNA extraction. TCRdb used MiXCR to reprocess the RACE reads, holding one entry per CDR3 protein. Here the sample spans more than 70,000 distinct CDR3 sequences, around 9% being singletons. Sequences were obtained from whole blood. The receptors shown here come from a female donor in good health. Some clones in this sample may be carry-over from other donors' samples.

The table lists this clonotype with many counts. V gene TRBV7-9 combines with J gene TRBJ1-4; D gene ambiguous. Per the germline V gene, CDR1 is SEHNR and CDR2 is FQNEAQ (reference sequence). This CDR3 spans 16 amino acids. The V gene lost 5 bases and the J gene lost 7 bases, with 20 bases spanning the gap. The CDR3 DNA reads as TGTGCCAGCAGCCCCCCGATAGATAACTTCAGTGAAAAACTGTTTTTT. Translating it yields CASSPPIDNFSEKLFF.

This clonotype came up a few times. V gene TRBV29-1 combines with J gene TRBJ2-3, with 9 bases that match TRBD1. V shed 6 bases and J 5 bases; nucleotides not matched to a gene: 3. There are 12 residues in the CDR3. Germline lookup yields CDR1 SQVTM and CDR2 ANQGSEA. CDR3 in DNA: TGCAGCGTGAACAGGGGGCGAGATACGCAGTATTTT. It encodes CSVNRGRDTQYF.

This clonotype was seen ten or more times. V usage is TRBV4-2 and J usage is TRBJ2-1; the match to TRBD1 covers 9 bases. CDR3 length: 15 amino acids. Looked up from germline, CDR1 is LGHNA and CDR2 is YNFKEQ. The J segment lost 4 bases and the V segment lost 4 bases, leaving 5 bases of the junction unmatched. CDR3 nucleotide sequence: TGTGCCAGCAGCCCGGGACAGGGCCCTTACAATGAGCAGTTCTTC. This translates into CASSPGQGPYNEQFF.

For this clonotype: An end of the junction differs from the germline gene, which may be a read error. The CDR3 sequence: CASSGRSPPHF. CDR3 sequence (DNA): TGTGCCAGCAGCGGGCGATCACCCCCCCACTTT. The gene calls are TRBV28 and TRBJ1-6; no clear D gene. The CDR3 is 11 residues long. Germline CDR1 is MDHEN and CDR2 is SYDVKM.

The genes are TRBV24-1 and TRBJ2-1; a possible D gene is TRBD1 (5 bases). Deletions cut 2 bases from V and 3 bases from J, with 13 bases between. The CDR3 covers 16 residues. Germline lookup yields CDR1 KGHDR and CDR2 SFDVKD. The CDR3 nucleotides read TGTGCCACCAGTGATTCCCAGGGCAATGTCTACAATGAGCAGTTCTTC. Encoded protein: CATSDSQGNVYNEQFF.

This clonotype was counted a few times. V usage is TRBV29-1 and J usage is TRBJ2-3; TRBD2 aligns across 9 bases. The CDR3 spans 14 residues. Per the germline V gene, CDR1 is SQVTM and CDR2 is ANQGSEA. The V gene end was trimmed by 6 bases and the J gene end by 1 base; junction bases not matched to a gene: 5. The CDR3 bases are TGCAGCGTCCTTAGCGGGAGCGGCACAGATACGCAGTATTTT. It is translated as CSVLSGSGTDTQYF.

About this clonotype: The final CDR3 position lacks the conserved phenylalanine or tryptophan, pointing to a likely read error. The gene calls are TRBV6-1 and TRBJ2-2; 7 positions match TRBD1. Germline trimming cut 0 bases from V and 4 bases from J; bases unmatched to any gene: 11. CDR3 length equals 18 residues. Per germline, CDR1 MNHNS and CDR2 SASEGT. CDR3 region: CASSEASPWTGTTGELFS. CDR3 nucleotide sequence: TGTGCCAGCAGTGAAGCGAGCCCCTGGACAGGAACCACCGGGGAGCTGTTTTCT.

The V call is TRBV7-3, the J call TRBJ2-1; D possibly corresponds to TRBD2 (5 bases). The CDR3 covers 14 residues. V lost 3 bases and J 9 bases, leaving 15 bases between the germline ends. Germline V gene sequence: CDR1 SGHTA, CDR2 FQGTGA. The CDR3 here is CASSLGSGGSEQFF. In DNA form, the CDR3 reads TGTGCCAGCAGCTTGGGGAGCGGAGGTAGTGAGCAGTTCTTC.

Note on this clonotype: A read error may be the cause here, since a much bigger clone is one base away. J is TRBJ2-1 and V is TRBV27; D gene ambiguous. In germline, CDR1 is MNHEY, CDR2 SMNVEV (reference sequence). CDR3 length: 11 residues. The CDR3 here is CASSLGVEKFF. As DNA, the CDR3 is TGTGCCAGCAGTTTAGGGGTTGAGAAGTTCTTC.

This clonotype has a handful of counts. The V and J genes are TRBV5-1 and TRBJ2-7; TRBD1 is a possible D gene (7 bases). V dropped 0 bases and J dropped 5 bases, with 21 bases sitting between them. The V gene's germline CDR1 is SGHRS and CDR2 YFSETQ. The CDR3 sequence is 17 residues long. The CDR3 DNA is TGCGCCAGCAGCTTGGCCGGAGGGGGCCCCCCTCCTAACGAGCAGTACTTC. Translating it yields CASSLAGGGPPPNEQYF.

This clonotype was counted many times. The chain joins TRBV20-1 to TRBJ2-3; 7 bases agree with TRBD2. Germline-derived CDR1 and CDR2 are DFQATT and SNEGSKA (reference sequence). CDR3 length: 15 amino acids. With V trimmed by 5 bases and J by 2 bases, 10 bases remained unmatched. CDR3 sequence: CSAYLQRDPTDTQYF. CDR3 bases: TGCAGTGCTTACCTCCAGCGGGACCCCACAGATACGCAGTATTTT.

This clonotype was counted ten times or more. Germline is not matched at one junction end, which may reflect a read error. J is TRBJ2-1 and V is TRBV20-1, with a possible D match to TRBD1 (5 bases). The CDR3 has 15 amino acids. The germline CDR1 and CDR2 sequences are DFQATT and SNEGSKA (reference sequence). Here the CDR3 DNA reads TGCAGTGCCAGAGACCCAAGGACACCCAATAGGGAGCAGTTCTTC. Its translation: CSARDPRTPNREQFF.

The rearrangement joins TRBV28 to TRBJ2-3; 7 nucleotides line up with TRBD1. This CDR3 has 17 amino acids. CDR1 is MDHEN and CDR2 is SYDVKM in the germline V gene. The ends lost 4 bases at V and 0 bases at J; junction bases unmatched: 10. CDR3 region: CASSSRLTGISTDTQYF. The CDR3 DNA is TGTGCCAGCAGTTCCCGACTGACAGGGATTAGCACAGATACGCAGTATTTT.

This clonotype has a handful of counts. The CDR3 spells CASSFRGSSSSYNEQFF. CDR3 coding DNA: TGTGCCAGCAGCTTTCGCGGGAGTTCTAGCTCCTACAATGAGCAGTTCTTC. The chain recombines TRBV7-2 with TRBJ2-1; 7 bases fit TRBD2. Germline-derived CDR1 and CDR2 are SGHTA and FQGNSA. This CDR3 has 17 residues. The V gene end was trimmed by 3 bases and the J gene end by 0 bases; junction bases not matched to a gene: 8.

V is TRBV12-3 or TRBV12-4 and J is TRBJ1-5; no firm D call. Trimming pared 2 bases from V and 0 bases from J, leaving 14 bases between. The length of the CDR3 is 17 residues. The CDR3 sequence: CASSLSRLGYSNQPQHF. CDR3 DNA: TGTGCCAGCAGTTTATCAAGGTTAGGGTATAGCAATCAGCCCCAGCATTTT.

In its sample, this clonotype ranks as medium-sized. The chain couples TRBV27 to TRBJ2-4, with D maybe TRBD2 (6 bases). V lost 7 bases to trimming and J lost 1 base, with 11 bases between them. The germline V gene has CDR1 MNHEY and CDR2 SMNVEV (reference sequence). The CDR3 runs to 14 residues. The DNA of the CDR3 is TGTGCCAGCACTCCTGGGGGGGCCAAAAACATTCAGTACTTC. The encoded protein is CASTPGGAKNIQYF.

This clonotype was recorded many times. The rearrangement uses TRBV20-1 and TRBJ2-7, with D possibly matching TRBD1 (6 bases). Between the trimmed V and J ends, which lost 0 bases and 5 bases, there was a span of 23 bases. The CDR3 has 17 residues. Germline-derived CDR1 and CDR2 are DFQATT and SNEGSKA (reference sequence). The CDR3, as DNA: TGCAGTGCTAGAGATTCCCAACAGGGATTACTACACCACGAGCAGTACTTC. This codes for CSARDSQQGLLHHEQYF.

The chain recombines TRBV30 with TRBJ2-1, with a weak D call TRBD1 (6 bases). The CDR3 runs to 12 residues. In germline, CDR1 is GTSNPN, CDR2 SVGIG (reference sequence). Trimming left V 3 bases short and J 9 bases short, with 12 bases between. CDR3 DNA sequence: TGTGCCTGGAGCGCATTCAGGGGTGAGCAGTTCTTC. Translation: CAWSAFRGEQFF.

This clonotype was seen repeatedly, ten times or more. The rearrangement joins TRBV10-3 to TRBJ2-3; 10 bases are shared with TRBD2. The CDR3 is 14 residues long. V was pared by 6 bases and J by 4 bases, with 4 bases of the junction left unmatched. CDR1 and CDR2 (germline): ENHRY, SYGVKD. CDR3 loop: CAIRLAGDADTQYF. CDR3 coding DNA: TGTGCCATCAGGCTAGCGGGAGATGCAGATACGCAGTATTTT.

A few counts support this clonotype. The V call is TRBV14, the J call TRBJ2-1; tentative D call: TRBD1 (7 bases). CDR3 length equals 17 residues. The germline V gene encodes CDR1 SGHDN and CDR2 FVKESK. Trimming removed 0 bases from V and 0 bases from J, with 12 bases in between. CDR3 nucleotide sequence: TGTGCCAGCAGCCAAGACTTTCAGGGGGGCTCCTACAATGAGCAGTTCTTC. It specifies CASSQDFQGGSYNEQFF.

The chain combines TRBV5-1 with TRBJ2-6, with a weak D call TRBD2 (6 bases). Germline CDR1 SGHRS, CDR2 YFSETQ. CDR3 length: 14 amino acids. Between the trimmed V and J ends, which lost 7 bases and 4 bases, there was a span of 12 bases. The CDR3 sequence: CASGGNAGANVLTF. In nucleotides, the CDR3 is TGCGCCAGCGGCGGGAACGCGGGGGCCAACGTCCTGACTTTC.

This chain joins TRBV19 and TRBJ2-1; D assignment may be TRBD1 or TRBD2 (5 bases each). V was pared by 4 bases and J by 10 bases, with 5 bases between. The CDR3 consists of 10 residues. Per the germline V gene, CDR1 is LNHDA and CDR2 is SQIVND (reference sequence). CDR3 in DNA: TGTGCCAGTAGTAGGGGGGAGCAGTTCTTC. Its translation: CASSRGEQFF.

The gene calls are TRBV23-1 and TRBJ1-5; no clear D gene. TRBV23-1 qualifies as an ORF whose function is uncertain. The ends were cut back, 0 bases at V and 6 bases at J, with 15 bases in the middle. This CDR3 has 16 residues. The CDR3 nucleotides are TGCGCCAGCAGTCAATCGTCTCTCCCGGCATGTCAGCCCCAGCATTTT. This gives the protein CASSQSSLPACQPQHF.

Only a few counts were recorded for this clonotype. V usage is TRBV5-1 and J usage is TRBJ2-5; 10 bases map to TRBD1. Looked up from germline, CDR1 is SGHRS and CDR2 is YFSETQ. This CDR3 spans 14 amino acids. V lost 5 bases, J lost 7 bases, and 8 bases stayed unmatched. The CDR3 DNA sequence: TGCGCCAGCAGTACCGGGACAGGGGCCGGGACCCAGTACTTC. It codes for CASSTGTGAGTQYF.

The table lists this clonotype with many counts. The rearrangement links TRBV18 to TRBJ1-1; the match to TRBD1 covers 7 bases. Germline lookup yields CDR1 KGHSH and CDR2 LQKENI. The CDR3 consists of 14 residues. V lost 4 bases and J lost 10; bases outside the gene matches: 12. The CDR3 region has the DNA TGTGCCAGCTCACTATCAGGCCAGGGGGTGGCAGCTTTCTTT. Protein sequence: CASSLSGQGVAAFF.

This clonotype has a handful of counts. J is TRBJ2-2 and V is TRBV6-5; 8 positions agree with TRBD1. Losses at the gene ends were 5 bases for V and 5 bases for J; bases not matched to a gene: 4. The CDR3 has 14 amino acids. The germline CDR1 and CDR2 sequences are MNHEY and SVGAGI. CDR3 sequence (DNA): TGTGCCAGCAGTCAAAGGACAGGGACCGGGGAGCTGTTTTTT. This codes for CASSQRTGTGELFF.